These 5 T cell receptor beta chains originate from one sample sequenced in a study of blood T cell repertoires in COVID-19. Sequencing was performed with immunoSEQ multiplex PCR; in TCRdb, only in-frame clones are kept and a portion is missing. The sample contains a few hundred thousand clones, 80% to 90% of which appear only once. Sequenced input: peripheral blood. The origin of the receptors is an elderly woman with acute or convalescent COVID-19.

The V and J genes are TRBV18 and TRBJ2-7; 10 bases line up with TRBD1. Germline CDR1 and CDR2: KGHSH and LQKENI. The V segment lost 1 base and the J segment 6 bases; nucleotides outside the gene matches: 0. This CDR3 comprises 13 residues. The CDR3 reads CASSPRDRGEQYF. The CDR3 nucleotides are TGTGCCAGCTCACCACGGGACAGGGGCGAGCAGTACTTC. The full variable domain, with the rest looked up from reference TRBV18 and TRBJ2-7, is NAGVMQNPRHLVRRRGQEARLRCSPMKGHSHVYWYRQLPEEGLKFMVYLQKENIIDESGMPKERFSAEFPKEGPSILRIQQVVRGDSAAYFCASSPRDRGEQYFGPGTRLTVT.

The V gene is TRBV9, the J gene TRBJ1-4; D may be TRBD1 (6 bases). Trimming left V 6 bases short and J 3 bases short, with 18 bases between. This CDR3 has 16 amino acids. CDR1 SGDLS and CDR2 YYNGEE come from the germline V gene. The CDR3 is CASMYQGRSSNEKLFF. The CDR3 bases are TGTGCCAGCATGTATCAGGGGCGAAGCTCTAATGAAAAACTGTTTTTT.

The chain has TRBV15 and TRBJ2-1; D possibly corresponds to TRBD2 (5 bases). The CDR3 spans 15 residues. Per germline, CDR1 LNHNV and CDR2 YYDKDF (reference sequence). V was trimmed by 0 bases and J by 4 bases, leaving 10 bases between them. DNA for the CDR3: TGTGCCACCAGCAGAGATCGAAGCGGTTACAATGAGCAGTTCTTC. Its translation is CATSRDRSGYNEQFF.

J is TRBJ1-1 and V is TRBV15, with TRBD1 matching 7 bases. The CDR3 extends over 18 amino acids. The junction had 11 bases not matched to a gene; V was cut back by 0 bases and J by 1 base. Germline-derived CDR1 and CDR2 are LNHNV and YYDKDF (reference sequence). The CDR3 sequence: CATSRDRPHRGPNTEAFF. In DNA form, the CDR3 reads TGTGCCACCAGCAGAGATAGACCCCACAGGGGCCCGAACACTGAAGCTTTCTTT.

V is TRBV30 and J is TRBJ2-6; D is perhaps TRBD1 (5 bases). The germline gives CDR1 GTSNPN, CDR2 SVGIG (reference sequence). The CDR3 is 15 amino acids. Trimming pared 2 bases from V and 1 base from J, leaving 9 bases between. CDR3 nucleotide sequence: TGTGCCTGGAGTACGGACATGTCTGGGGCCAACGTCCTGACTTTC. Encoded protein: CAWSTDMSGANVLTF.